The 3 T cell receptor beta chains presented below share a single source sample, sequenced in a study of control samples from healthy donors and cancer patients. Data came from immunoSEQ multiplex PCR; TCRdb stores just in-frame clones and leaves some out. Of nearly 55,000 clones in the sample, nearly 96% are singletons; the top ten hold under 2%. Sequencing was carried out using blood. The receptors come from a woman aged 25 to 45 in good health.

The genes are TRBV19 and TRBJ2-5; 13 positions match TRBD2. The CDR3 is 19 amino acids. From germline, CDR1 is LNHDA and CDR2 SQIVND (reference sequence). V lost 3 bases, J lost 4 bases, and 14 bases stayed unmatched. The CDR3, as DNA: TGTGCCAGTAGTATTACGTGGACTAGCGGGAGATATGGGGCAGAGACCCAGTACTTC. It yields the protein CASSITWTSGRYGAETQYF.

The V call is TRBV9, the J call TRBJ1-1; perhaps TRBD1 as D (5 bases). Germline V gene lookup returns CDR1 SGDLS and CDR2 YYNGEE. This CDR3 region has 12 residues. Trimming removed 3 bases from V and 4 bases from J, with 7 bases in between. This CDR3 reads CASSGGGTEAFF. The DNA of the CDR3 is TGTGCCAGCAGCGGCGGGGGCACTGAAGCTTTCTTT.

The J gene is TRBJ2-7, the V gene TRBV4-2, with D perhaps TRBD2 (5 bases). Per the germline V gene, CDR1 is LGHNA and CDR2 is YNFKEQ. V lost 5 bases and J 1 base, leaving 12 bases between the germline ends. The CDR3 is made up of 14 amino acids. The chain's CDR3 is CASSAREGSYEQYF. The CDR3 nucleotides are TGTGCCAGCAGCGCCCGGGAAGGGTCCTACGAGCAGTACTTC.